One and the same sample provided the 11 T cell receptor beta chains below, sequenced in a study of blood T cell repertoires in COVID-19. Assay used: immunoSEQ multiplex PCR; TCRdb lists only in-frame clones, some missing. Among over 200,000 clones listed, 80% to 85% were seen once. Material for sequencing was peripheral blood. Receptors were obtained from a woman older than 75 with active or convalescent COVID-19.

This rearrangement joins TRBV6-4 to TRBJ2-4; TRBD2 might be the D (5 bases). Germline lookup yields CDR1 MRHNA and CDR2 SNTAGT. The CDR3 covers 17 residues. Trimming removed 5 bases from V and 5 bases from J, with 22 bases in between. The CDR3 DNA reads TGTGCCAGCAGTTCTCCAGACTATTCTAGAGTCCAAAACATTCAGTACTTC. As protein: CASSSPDYSRVQNIQYF.

The genes are TRBV30 and TRBJ1-2; D ambiguous. The V gene lost 1 base and the J gene lost 0 bases, with 6 bases spanning the gap. The V gene's germline CDR1 is GTSNPN and CDR2 SVGIG (reference sequence). This CDR3 is built from 13 residues. CDR3 residues: CAWSARANYGYTF. CDR3 nucleotide sequence: TGTGCCTGGAGTGCGAGGGCTAACTATGGCTACACCTTC. Based on the CDR3 plus reference TRBV30 and TRBJ1-2, the full variable domain is SQTIHQWPATLVQPVGSPLSLECTVEGTSNPNLYWYRQAAGRGLQLLFYSVGIGQISSEVPQNLSASRPQDRQFILSSKKLLLSDSGFYLCAWSARANYGYTFGSGTRLTVV.

This clone was observed a few times. The chain has TRBV6-2 or TRBV6-3 and TRBJ2-6, with D unresolved. The CDR3 totals 18 residues. V lost 0 bases and J 0 bases, leaving 12 bases between the germline ends. Germline V gene data show CDR1 as MNHEY and CDR2 as SVGEGT. Here the CDR3 DNA reads TGTGCCAGCAGTTACTCCAGGCAGGCCCTCTCTGGGGCCAACGTCCTGACTTTC. It codes for CASSYSRQALSGANVLTF.

The V and J genes are TRBV5-1 and TRBJ2-2, with D possibly TRBD2 on 7 matching bases. The CDR3 totals 15 residues. The germline CDR1 and CDR2 sequences are SGHRS and YFSETQ. V lost 0 bases and J lost 7, with 13 bases in between. CDR3 in amino acids: CASSLAGGSYGELFF. For the CDR3, the DNA is TGCGCCAGCAGCTTGGCGGGGGGCTCTTACGGGGAGCTGTTTTTT.

The chain employs TRBV9 and TRBJ2-1; 8 nucleotides align to TRBD2. Looked up from germline, CDR1 is SGDLS and CDR2 is YYNGEE. V lost 0 bases to trimming and J lost 10 bases; unmatched junction nucleotides: 3. The CDR3 is made up of 13 amino acids. CDR3 protein: CASSVAQREEQFF. DNA for the CDR3: TGTGCCAGCAGCGTAGCCCAGCGGGAGGAGCAGTTCTTC.

V usage is TRBV5-4 and J usage is TRBJ2-4; 9 nucleotides agree with TRBD2. The J segment lost 5 bases and the V segment lost 2 bases, leaving 5 bases of the junction unmatched. This CDR3 region has 15 residues. The germline V gene has CDR1 SGHNT and CDR2 YYREEE (reference sequence). CDR3 coding DNA: TGTGCCAGCAGCTTAAAACTAGCGGGTGAAAACATTCAGTACTTC. Encoded protein: CASSLKLAGENIQYF.

The chain has TRBV5-4 and TRBJ1-2, with 11 bases lining up with TRBD1. The CDR3 has 16 residues. V was pared by 4 bases and J by 3 bases, with 8 bases of the junction left unmatched. Germline CDR1 SGHNT, CDR2 YYREEE (reference sequence). For the CDR3, the DNA is TGTGCCAGCAGCCGCCCGACGGGACAGGGGGACTATGGCTACACCTTC. The encoded protein is CASSRPTGQGDYGYTF.

The rearrangement joins TRBV11-2 to TRBJ1-1; TRBD1 aligns across 7 bases. The CDR3 consists of 15 residues. After removal of 1 base from V and 5 bases from J, the junction contained 7 bases not matched to a gene. The germline V gene has CDR1 SGHAT and CDR2 FQNNGV. The DNA for the CDR3 is TGTGCCAGCAGCTTAGTGAGGGGGCTGTTTACTGAAGCTTTCTTT. This codes for CASSLVRGLFTEAFF.

The J gene is TRBJ2-5, the V gene TRBV2; a possible D gene is TRBD1 (6 bases). The V and J ends lost 8 bases and 2 bases respectively, with 9 bases between them. The length of the CDR3 is 12 residues. Germline lookup yields CDR1 SNHLY and CDR2 FYNNEI. The CDR3: CASDRGQETQYF. The CDR3 bases are TGTGCCAGCGATAGGGGGCAAGAGACCCAGTACTTC.

The gene calls are TRBV28 and TRBJ1-2; possible D gene TRBD1, 6 bases. This CDR3 region has 14 residues. Trimming took off 4 bases at V and 1 base at J, with 10 bases between the two ends. Germline V gene lookup returns CDR1 MDHEN and CDR2 SYDVKM. The CDR3 DNA sequence: TGTGCCAGCAGTTGGCTCAGGGGTAACTATGGCTACACCTTC. Translated: CASSWLRGNYGYTF.

This chain links TRBV14 with TRBJ2-7; D might be TRBD2 (5 bases). V was shortened by 1 base and J by 2 bases, with 12 bases between the two germline ends. CDR1 SGHDN and CDR2 FVKESK come from the germline V gene. This CDR3 spans 15 amino acids. In nucleotides, the CDR3 is TGTGCCAGCAGCCAAGGACTAATCGGACCCTACGAGCAGTACTTC. Encoded protein: CASSQGLIGPYEQYF.